Listed below are T cell receptor beta chains from one sample, sequenced in a study of T cells in Graves' hyperthyroidism and ophthalmopathy. TCRdb processed the multiplex PCR reads anew with MiXCR; each CDR3 protein has one entry. The sample records 600,000 to 800,000 distinct CDR3 sequences, about a third being singletons. Sequencing was done on a sample of blood. The receptors originated from a woman aged 40 to 50 with Graves' hyperthyroidism. CDR3s include the opening cysteine and the closing phenylalanine or tryptophan. The D gene is left open where the match is weak. Expanded clones are given a class, and other clones once, few, many or no size at all.

TGCAGCGTTCGACAGGGTCGAAACTATGGCTACACCTTC | CSVRQGRNYGYTF | NA | TRBJ1-2 | TRBD1 | TRBV29-1
TGTGCCATCAGCCGTGGACAGGGTAGTAACGAGCAGTACTTC | CAISRGQGSNEQYF | many | TRBJ2-7 | TRBD1 | TRBV10-3
TGTGCCAGTAGTATGGGCAGAAATCAGCCCCAGCATTTT | CASSMGRNQPQHF | many | TRBJ1-5 | NA | TRBV19
TGTGCCAGCAGCGAGGCCTCGACCTACGAGCAGTACTTC | CASSEASTYEQYF | few | TRBJ2-7 | NA | TRBV7-9
TGTGCCAGCAGTTTACAGGGCAGGGGGCTGCAGTACTTC | CASSLQGRGLQYF | many | TRBJ2-7 | TRBD1 | TRBV12-3/TRBV12-4
TGTGCCAGCAGTTTACTCGACTTTCCGGGCACTGAAGCTTTCTTT | CASSLLDFPGTEAFF | few | TRBJ1-1 | NA | TRBV6-5
TGTGCCAGCAGCTTAGAGTGGACAGGGCGTGAAAAACTGTTTTTT | CASSLEWTGREKLFF | many | TRBJ1-4 | TRBD1 | TRBV7-2
TGTGCCAGCAGCTCCGGACGGCGCTCTGGAAACACCTTC | CASSSGRRSGNTF | NA | TRBJ1-2 | NA | TRBV7-2
TGCAGTGCTAGCTCGGCCTCATCGCCCTACGAGCAGTACTTC | CSASSASSPYEQYF | many | TRBJ2-7 | NA | TRBV20-1
TGTGCCAGCAGCGTCAATAGGGATATCAACTATGGCTACACCTTC | CASSVNRDINYGYTF | many | TRBJ1-2 | NA | TRBV7-9
TGTGCCAGCAGCAAACCGGGACTACAAGAGACCCAGTACTTC | CASSKPGLQETQYF | many | TRBJ2-5 | TRBD2 | TRBV9
TGTGCCTGGAGGGGGGGATTGGGCTCACCCCTCCACTTT | CAWRGGLGSPLHF | NA | TRBJ1-6 | NA | TRBV19
TGTGCCAGTAGTTCCTGGGGGACAGGGTCGACTGAAGCTTTCTTT | CASSSWGTGSTEAFF | once | TRBJ1-1 | TRBD1 | TRBV19
TGTGCCAGCAGCTCGACGGGAGCCGAGACCCAGTACTTC | CASSSTGAETQYF | many | TRBJ2-5 | NA | TRBV7-2
TGTGCCAGCAGTTTCGGGGGGGCGGTGAACACTGAAGCTTTCTTT | CASSFGGAVNTEAFF | NA | TRBJ1-1 | NA | TRBV7-6
TGTGCCAGCAGTCCCAGGACTGTTGAGGAGACCCAGTACTTC | CASSPRTVEETQYF | NA | TRBJ2-5 | NA | TRBV7-2
TGTGCCAGCAGCCGAAACTTTGAAAAACTGTTTTTT | CASSRNFEKLFF | many | TRBJ1-4 | NA | TRBV7-9
TGTGCCAGCAGCGCCAGGGTGGGCGAGCAGTACTTC | CASSARVGEQYF | NA | TRBJ2-7 | NA | TRBV7-2
TGTGCCAGCAGACTTACCACAGGGGCCGGGGAGCTGTTTTTT | CASRLTTGAGELFF | few | TRBJ2-2 | TRBD1 | TRBV12-3/TRBV12-4
TGCAGTGCTCGTGGACTATCGGGACTAGAGACCCAGTACTTC | CSARGLSGLETQYF | NA | TRBJ2-5 | NA | TRBV20-1
TGTGCCAGCAGCTCACGAGGGTCAGGTTATGGCTACACCTTC | CASSSRGSGYGYTF | NA | TRBJ1-2 | NA | TRBV7-3
TGTGCCAGGGGAGACACTAACACCGGGGAGCTGTTTTTT | CARGDTNTGELFF | few | TRBJ2-2 | NA | TRBV10-3
TGTGCCAGCAGCACCGACGGACAGGGGGGAGAGACCCAGTACTTC | CASSTDGQGGETQYF | NA | TRBJ2-5 | TRBD1 | TRBV5-1
TGCAGCTCCCGGACAGGGGATTTCGGGGTCTACACCTTC | CSSRTGDFGVYTF | NA | TRBJ1-2 | TRBD1 | TRBV29-1
TGTGCCAGCACCTTCTCTAATTCACCCCTCCACTTT | CASTFSNSPLHF | many | TRBJ1-6 | NA | TRBV28
TGTGCCAGCAGCTCGGGGCGGCTCACTGAAGCTTTCTTT | CASSSGRLTEAFF | many | TRBJ1-1 | NA | TRBV7-2
TGTGCCAGCAGTTGGGGGAAGGAGAACACTGAAGCTTTCTTT | CASSWGKENTEAFF | NA | TRBJ1-1 | NA | TRBV6-6
TGTGCCAGCACTCCGGGTTCGGGAGCCACTGAAGCTTTCTTT | CASTPGSGATEAFF | NA | TRBJ1-1 | NA | TRBV10-2
TGTGCCAGCAGTTTGAGAGGGAGTCCGGCGGAGATCTCGGCGGCCCAGTACTTC | CASSLRGSPAEISAAQYF | few | TRBJ2-5 | NA | TRBV12-3/TRBV12-4
TGCGCCAGCAGCCTTGGACAGGATTCGGGGGGCTACACCTTC | CASSLGQDSGGYTF | NA | TRBJ1-2 | TRBD1 | TRBV2
TGTGCCAGCAGTCCCCTAAACGTGGGGGCGGCTCAGGATGAAAAACTGTTTTTT | CASSPLNVGAAQDEKLFF | NA | TRBJ1-4 | NA | TRBV9
TGTGCCAGCAGCCTGAGGCCGAACTACGAGCAGTACTTC | CASSLRPNYEQYF | few | TRBJ2-7 | NA | TRBV7-6
TGTGCCTGGTCACCCGCGGCAGGCATCAATCAGCCCCAGCATTTT | CAWSPAAGINQPQHF | NA | TRBJ1-5 | NA | TRBV30
TGTGCCAGCAGTAGAATGGCTGGAGGACCCCATTTCTCCTACGAGCAGTACTTC | CASSRMAGGPHFSYEQYF | NA | TRBJ2-7 | NA | TRBV6-6
TGTGCCAGCAACTTATTAAATGTCGGGGGGACTAACTATGGCTACACCTTC | CASNLLNVGGTNYGYTF | NA | TRBJ1-2 | NA | TRBV7-2